This T cell receptor (beta chain) was identified during a study of cytomegalovirus exposure and HLA in healthy donors. This PCR relied on a set of 60 Vbeta primers and 13 Jbeta primers. Only in-frame clones appear in the TCRdb table, and some are missing; sequencing was by immunoSEQ multiplex PCR. The table records 130,000 to 150,000 clones, approximately 82% of them present only once. Those who donated were healthy bone marrow donors. This clone has just one count. Its antigen is still unknown. Study observations and caveats: The study listed under 200 cytomegalovirus-associated TCR beta chains. In an earlier analysis, about 87% or about 30%: the productive usage of most TCR beta V segments. Immune exposure data for these donors was limited to CMV serostatus.

Material: PBMCs. This sequence originates from a woman in her sixties or seventies in good health and CMV-seropositive.

In DNA form, the CDR3 reads TGTGCCAGCAGCTCGAGACAGGGGGTATCCTACGAGCAGTACTTC. Protein product: CASSSRQGVSYEQYF. The J gene is TRBJ2-7, the V gene TRBV28; TRBD1 aligns across 9 bases. The V gene's germline CDR1 is MDHEN and CDR2 SYDVKM. With V trimmed by 6 bases and J by 1 base, 7 bases remained unmatched. The CDR3 contains 15 residues.